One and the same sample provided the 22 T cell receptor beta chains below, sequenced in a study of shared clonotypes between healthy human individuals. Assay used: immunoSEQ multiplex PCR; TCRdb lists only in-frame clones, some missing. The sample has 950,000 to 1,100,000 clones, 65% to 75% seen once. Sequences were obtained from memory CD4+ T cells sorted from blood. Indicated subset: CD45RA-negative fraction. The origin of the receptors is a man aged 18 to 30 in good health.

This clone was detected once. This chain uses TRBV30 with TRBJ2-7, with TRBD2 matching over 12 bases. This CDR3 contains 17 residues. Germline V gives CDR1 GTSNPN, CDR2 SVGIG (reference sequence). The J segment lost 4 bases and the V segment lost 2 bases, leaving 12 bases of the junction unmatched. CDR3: CAWSTTRTSGALYEQYF. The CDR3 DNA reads TGTGCCTGGAGTACTACACGGACTAGCGGGGCCCTTTACGAGCAGTACTTC.

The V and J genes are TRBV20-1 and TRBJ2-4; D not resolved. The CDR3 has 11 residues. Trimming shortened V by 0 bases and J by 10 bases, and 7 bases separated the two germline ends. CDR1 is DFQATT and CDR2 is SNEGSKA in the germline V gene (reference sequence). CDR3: CSARDGLIQYF. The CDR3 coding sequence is TGCAGTGCTAGAGATGGGCTTATTCAGTACTTC.

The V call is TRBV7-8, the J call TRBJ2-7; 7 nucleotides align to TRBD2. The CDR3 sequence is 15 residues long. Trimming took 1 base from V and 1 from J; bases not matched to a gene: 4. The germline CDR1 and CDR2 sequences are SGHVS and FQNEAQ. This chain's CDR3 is CASSLVASGSYEQYF. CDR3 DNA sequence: TGTGCCAGCAGCTTAGTGGCTAGCGGTTCCTACGAGCAGTACTTC.

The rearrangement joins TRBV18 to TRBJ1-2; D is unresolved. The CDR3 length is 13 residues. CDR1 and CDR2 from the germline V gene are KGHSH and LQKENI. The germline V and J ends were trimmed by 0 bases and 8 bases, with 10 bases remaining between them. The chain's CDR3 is CASSPPARWGYTF. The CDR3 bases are TGTGCCAGCTCACCACCCGCCCGATGGGGCTACACCTTC.

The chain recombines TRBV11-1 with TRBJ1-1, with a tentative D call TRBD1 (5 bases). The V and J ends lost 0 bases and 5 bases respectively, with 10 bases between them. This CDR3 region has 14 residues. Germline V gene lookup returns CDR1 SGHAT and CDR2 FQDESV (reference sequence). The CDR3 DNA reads TGTGCCAGCAGCTTAGCGATAAGGGGAACTGAAGCTTTCTTT. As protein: CASSLAIRGTEAFF.

CDR3 protein: CASRPDRGNTEAFF. As DNA, the CDR3 is TGTGCCAGCAGGCCGGACAGGGGGAACACTGAAGCTTTCTTT. V usage is TRBV27 and J usage is TRBJ1-1, with 9 bases matching TRBD1. There are 14 residues in the CDR3. Trimming removed 6 bases from V and 1 base from J; junction bases left unmatched: 3. Germline V gives CDR1 MNHEY, CDR2 SMNVEV (reference sequence).

The CDR3 sequence is CASRLGSGEKLFF. The CDR3 DNA reads TGCGCCAGCAGATTAGGCTCCGGTGAAAAACTGTTTTTT. The V gene is TRBV4-1, the J gene TRBJ1-4; D uncertain. The CDR3 totals 13 residues. The V end was cut by 6 bases, the J end by 7 bases, with 12 bases between. Germline CDR1 reads MGHRA; CDR2 reads YSYEKL.

In DNA form, the CDR3 reads TGTGCCAGCAGCTCCCGAGACAATTCACCCCTCCACTTT. Translation: CASSSRDNSPLHF. The V call is TRBV6-5, the J call TRBJ1-6; D gene unclear. The length of the CDR3 is 13 residues. The germline CDR1 and CDR2 sequences are MNHEY and SVGAGI. Trimming stripped 6 bases from V and 7 bases from J, with 10 bases between.

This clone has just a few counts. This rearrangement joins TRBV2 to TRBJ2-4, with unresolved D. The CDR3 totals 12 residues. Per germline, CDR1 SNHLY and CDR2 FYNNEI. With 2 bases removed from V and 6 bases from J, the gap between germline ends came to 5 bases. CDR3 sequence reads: CASSELLNIQYF. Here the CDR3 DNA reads TGTGCCAGCAGTGAACTACTAAACATTCAGTACTTC.

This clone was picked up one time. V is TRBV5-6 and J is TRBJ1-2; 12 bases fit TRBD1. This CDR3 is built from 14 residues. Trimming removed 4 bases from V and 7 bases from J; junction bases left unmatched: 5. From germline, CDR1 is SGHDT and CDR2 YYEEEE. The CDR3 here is CASSRGQGALGYTF. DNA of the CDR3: TGTGCCAGCAGCCGGGGACAGGGGGCGCTTGGCTACACCTTC.

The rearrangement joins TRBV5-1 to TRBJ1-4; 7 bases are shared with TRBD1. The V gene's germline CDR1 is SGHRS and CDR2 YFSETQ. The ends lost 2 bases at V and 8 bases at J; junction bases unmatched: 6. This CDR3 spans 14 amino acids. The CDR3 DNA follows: TGCGCCAGCAGCTTAGGAGACAGGGCCGAAAAACTGTTTTTT. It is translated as CASSLGDRAEKLFF. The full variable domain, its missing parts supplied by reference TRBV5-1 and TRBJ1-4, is KAGVTQTPRYLIKTRGQQVTLSCSPISGHRSVSWYQQTPGQGLQFLFEYFSETQRNKGNFPGRFSGRQFSNSRSEMNVSTLELGDSALYLCASSLGDRAEKLFFGSGTQLSVL.

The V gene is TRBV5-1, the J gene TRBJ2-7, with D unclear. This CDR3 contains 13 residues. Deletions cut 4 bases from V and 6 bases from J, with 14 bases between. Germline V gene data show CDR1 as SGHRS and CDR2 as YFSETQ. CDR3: CASSLSPRFEQYF. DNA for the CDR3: TGCGCCAGCAGCCTTTCCCCCCGGTTCGAGCAGTACTTC.

The CDR3 nucleotides are TGTGCCAGCACCCCCCTTGGGGTCGCGAATGAGCAGTTCTTC. Protein product: CASTPLGVANEQFF. The chain links TRBV6-6 to TRBJ2-1; D call uncertain. The CDR3 is made up of 14 amino acids. The V end lost 7 bases, the J end lost 7 bases, and 17 bases lay between the germline ends. CDR1 and CDR2 (germline): MNHNY, SVGAGI (reference sequence).

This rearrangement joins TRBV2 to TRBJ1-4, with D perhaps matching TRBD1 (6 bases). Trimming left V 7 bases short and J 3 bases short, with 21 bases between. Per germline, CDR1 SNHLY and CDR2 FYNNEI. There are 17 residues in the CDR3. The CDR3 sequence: CASTEGAGGAANEKLFF. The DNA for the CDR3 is TGTGCCAGCACCGAGGGAGCGGGGGGCGCGGCTAATGAAAAACTGTTTTTT. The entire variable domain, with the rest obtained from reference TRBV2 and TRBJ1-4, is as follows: EPEVTQTPSHQVTQMGQEVILRCVPISNHLYFYWYRQILGQKVEFLVSFYNNEISEKSEIFDDQFSVERPDGSNFTLKIRSTKLEDSAMYFCASTEGAGGAANEKLFFGSGTQLSVL.

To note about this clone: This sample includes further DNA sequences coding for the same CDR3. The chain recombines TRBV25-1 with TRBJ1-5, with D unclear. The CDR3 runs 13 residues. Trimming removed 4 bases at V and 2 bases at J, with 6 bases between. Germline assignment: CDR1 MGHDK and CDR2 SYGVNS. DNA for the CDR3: TGTGCCAGCAGTGGAAGTGGCAATCAGCCCCAGCATTTT. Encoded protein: CASSGSGNQPQHF.

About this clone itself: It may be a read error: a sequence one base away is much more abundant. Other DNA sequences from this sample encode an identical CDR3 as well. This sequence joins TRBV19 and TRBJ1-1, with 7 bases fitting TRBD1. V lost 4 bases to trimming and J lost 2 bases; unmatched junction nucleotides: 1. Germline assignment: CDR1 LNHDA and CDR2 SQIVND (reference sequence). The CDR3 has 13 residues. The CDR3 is CASSNRGNTEAFF. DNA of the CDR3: TGTGCCAGTAGTAACAGGGGTAACACTGAAGCTTTCTTT.

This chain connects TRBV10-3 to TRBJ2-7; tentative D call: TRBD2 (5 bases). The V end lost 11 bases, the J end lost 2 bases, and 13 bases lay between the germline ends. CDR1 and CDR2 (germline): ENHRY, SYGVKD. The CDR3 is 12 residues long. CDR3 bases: TGTGCCTCCGGACTCTACCCCTACGAGCAGTACTTC. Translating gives CASGLYPYEQYF.

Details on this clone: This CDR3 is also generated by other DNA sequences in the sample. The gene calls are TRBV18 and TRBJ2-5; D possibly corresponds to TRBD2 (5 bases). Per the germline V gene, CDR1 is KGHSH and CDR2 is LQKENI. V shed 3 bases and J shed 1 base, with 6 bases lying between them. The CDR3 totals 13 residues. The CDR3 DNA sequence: TGTGCCAGCTCACCGGGAGCCCAAGAGACCCAGTACTTC. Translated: CASSPGAQETQYF.

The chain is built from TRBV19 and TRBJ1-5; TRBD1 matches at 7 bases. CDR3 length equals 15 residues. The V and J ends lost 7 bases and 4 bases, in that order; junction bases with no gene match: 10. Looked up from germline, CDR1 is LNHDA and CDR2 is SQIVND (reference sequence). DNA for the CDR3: TGTGCCAGTAACCCCGGGACAGTCATGAATCAGCCCCAGCATTTT. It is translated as CASNPGTVMNQPQHF.

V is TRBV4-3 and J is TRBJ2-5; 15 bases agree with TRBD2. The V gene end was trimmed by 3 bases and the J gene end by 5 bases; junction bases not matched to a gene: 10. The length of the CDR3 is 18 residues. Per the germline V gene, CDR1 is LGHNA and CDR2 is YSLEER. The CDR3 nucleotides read TGCGCCAGCAGCCAGGCCTTAGGACTAGCGGGAGGGCCGGAGACCCAGTACTTC. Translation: CASSQALGLAGGPETQYF.

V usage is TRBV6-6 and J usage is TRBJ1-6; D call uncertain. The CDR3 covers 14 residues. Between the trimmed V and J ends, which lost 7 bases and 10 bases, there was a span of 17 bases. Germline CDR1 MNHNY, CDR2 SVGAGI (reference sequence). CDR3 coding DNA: TGTGCCAGCAAGAAACTCGAGAACGGGTCACCCCTCCACTTT. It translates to CASKKLENGSPLHF.

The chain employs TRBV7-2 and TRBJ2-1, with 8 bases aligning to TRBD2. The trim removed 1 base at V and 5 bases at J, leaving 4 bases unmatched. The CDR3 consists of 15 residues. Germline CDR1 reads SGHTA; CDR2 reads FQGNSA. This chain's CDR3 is CASSLEAGEHNEQFF. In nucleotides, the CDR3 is TGTGCCAGCAGCTTAGAAGCGGGAGAACACAATGAGCAGTTCTTC.